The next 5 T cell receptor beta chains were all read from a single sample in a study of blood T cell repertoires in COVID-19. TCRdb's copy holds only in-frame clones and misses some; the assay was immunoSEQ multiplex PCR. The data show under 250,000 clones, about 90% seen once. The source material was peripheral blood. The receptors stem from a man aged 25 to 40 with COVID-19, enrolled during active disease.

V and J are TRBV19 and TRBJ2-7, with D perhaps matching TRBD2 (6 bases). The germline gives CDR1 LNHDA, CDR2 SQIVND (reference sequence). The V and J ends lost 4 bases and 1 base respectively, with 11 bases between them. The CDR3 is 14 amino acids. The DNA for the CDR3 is TGTGCCAGTAGTAATGTGGGACTTTCCTACGAGCAGTACTTC. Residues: CASSNVGLSYEQYF.

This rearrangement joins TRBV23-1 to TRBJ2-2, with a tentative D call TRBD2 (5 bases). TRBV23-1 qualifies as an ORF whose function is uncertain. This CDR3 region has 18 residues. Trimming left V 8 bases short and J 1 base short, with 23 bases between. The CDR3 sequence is CASVHYVPGEMNTGELFF. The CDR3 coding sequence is TGCGCCAGCGTCCATTACGTCCCTGGGGAGATGAACACCGGGGAGCTGTTTTTT.

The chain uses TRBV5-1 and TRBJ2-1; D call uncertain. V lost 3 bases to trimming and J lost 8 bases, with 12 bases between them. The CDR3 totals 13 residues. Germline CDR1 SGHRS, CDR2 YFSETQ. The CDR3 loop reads CASSSSWLDEQFF. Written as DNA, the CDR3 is TGCGCCAGCAGCTCTAGTTGGCTGGATGAGCAGTTCTTC.

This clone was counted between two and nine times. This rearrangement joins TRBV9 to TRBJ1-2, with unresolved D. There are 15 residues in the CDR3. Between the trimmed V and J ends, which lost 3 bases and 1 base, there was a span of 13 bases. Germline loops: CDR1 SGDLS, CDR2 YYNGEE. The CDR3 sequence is CASSALGVVNYGYTF. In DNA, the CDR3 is TGTGCCAGCAGCGCGCTCGGGGTAGTTAACTATGGCTACACCTTC. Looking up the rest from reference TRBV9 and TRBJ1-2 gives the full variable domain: DSGVTQTPKHLITATGQRVTLRCSPRSGDLSVYWYQQSLDQGLQFLIQYYNGEERAKGNILERFSAQQFPDLHSELNLSSLELGDSALYFCASSALGVVNYGYTFGSGTRLTVV.

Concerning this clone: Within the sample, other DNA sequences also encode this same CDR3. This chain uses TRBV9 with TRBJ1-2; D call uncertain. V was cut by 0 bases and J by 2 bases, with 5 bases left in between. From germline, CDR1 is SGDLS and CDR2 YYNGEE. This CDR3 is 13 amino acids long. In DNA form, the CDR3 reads TGTGCCAGCAGCGTAGACAGAAACTATGGCTACACCTTC. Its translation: CASSVDRNYGYTF.